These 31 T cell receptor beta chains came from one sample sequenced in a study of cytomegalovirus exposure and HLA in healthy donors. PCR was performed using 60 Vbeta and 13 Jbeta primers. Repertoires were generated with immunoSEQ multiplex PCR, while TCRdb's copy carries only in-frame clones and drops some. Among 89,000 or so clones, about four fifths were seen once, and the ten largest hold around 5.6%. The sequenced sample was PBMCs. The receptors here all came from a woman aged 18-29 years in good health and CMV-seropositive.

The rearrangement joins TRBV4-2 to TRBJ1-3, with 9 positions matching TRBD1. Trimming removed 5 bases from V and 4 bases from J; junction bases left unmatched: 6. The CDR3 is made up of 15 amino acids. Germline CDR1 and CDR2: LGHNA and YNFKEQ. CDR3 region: CASSAGTGNGNTIYF. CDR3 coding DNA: TGTGCCAGCAGCGCCGGGACAGGGAACGGAAACACCATATATTTT.

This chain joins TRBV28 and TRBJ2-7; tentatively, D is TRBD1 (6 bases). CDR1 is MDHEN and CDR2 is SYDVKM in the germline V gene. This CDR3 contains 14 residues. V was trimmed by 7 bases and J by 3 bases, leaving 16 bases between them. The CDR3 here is CASTRWGTLYEQYF. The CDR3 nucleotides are TGTGCCAGCACCAGGTGGGGGACACTCTACGAGCAGTACTTC.

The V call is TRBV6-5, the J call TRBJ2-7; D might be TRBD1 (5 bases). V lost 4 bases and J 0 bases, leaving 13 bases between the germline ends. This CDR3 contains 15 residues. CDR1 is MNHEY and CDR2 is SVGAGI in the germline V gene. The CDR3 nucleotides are TGTGCCAGCAGTTCCTATGGGGCCATCTCCTACGAGCAGTACTTC. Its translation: CASSSYGAISYEQYF.

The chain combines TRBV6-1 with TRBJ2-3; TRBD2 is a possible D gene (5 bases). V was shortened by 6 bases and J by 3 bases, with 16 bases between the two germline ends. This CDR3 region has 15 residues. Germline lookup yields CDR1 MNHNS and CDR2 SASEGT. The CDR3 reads CASRRVAGLTDTQYF. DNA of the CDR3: TGTGCCAGCAGGAGGGTTGCAGGTCTGACAGATACGCAGTATTTT.

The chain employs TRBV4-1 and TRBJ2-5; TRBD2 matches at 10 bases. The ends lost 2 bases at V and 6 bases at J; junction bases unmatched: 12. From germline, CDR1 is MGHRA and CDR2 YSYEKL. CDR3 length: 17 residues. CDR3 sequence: CASSQLTTAGGSKTQYF. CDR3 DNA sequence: TGCGCCAGCAGCCAACTAACGACAGCGGGAGGGTCTAAGACCCAGTACTTC.

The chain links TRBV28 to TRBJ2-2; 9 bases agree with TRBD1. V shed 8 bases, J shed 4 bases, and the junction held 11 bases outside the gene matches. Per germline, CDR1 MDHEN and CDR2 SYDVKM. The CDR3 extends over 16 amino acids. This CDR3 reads CASRKQGASGTGELFF. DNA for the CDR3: TGTGCCAGCCGCAAACAGGGGGCATCGGGCACCGGGGAGCTGTTTTTT.

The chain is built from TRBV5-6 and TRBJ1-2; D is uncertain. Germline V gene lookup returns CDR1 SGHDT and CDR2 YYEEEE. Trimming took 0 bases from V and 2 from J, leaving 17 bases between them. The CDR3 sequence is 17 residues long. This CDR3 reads CASSLGASILTNYGYTF. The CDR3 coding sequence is TGTGCCAGCAGCTTGGGGGCCAGCATTTTAACGAACTATGGCTACACCTTC.

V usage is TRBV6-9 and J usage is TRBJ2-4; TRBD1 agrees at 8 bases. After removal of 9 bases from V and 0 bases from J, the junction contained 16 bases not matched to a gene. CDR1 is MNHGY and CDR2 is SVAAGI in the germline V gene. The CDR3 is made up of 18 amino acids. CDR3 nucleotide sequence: TGTGCCAGATATGGTCAGGGGGCAAGATTAAGAGCCAAAAACATTCAGTACTTC. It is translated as CARYGQGARLRAKNIQYF.

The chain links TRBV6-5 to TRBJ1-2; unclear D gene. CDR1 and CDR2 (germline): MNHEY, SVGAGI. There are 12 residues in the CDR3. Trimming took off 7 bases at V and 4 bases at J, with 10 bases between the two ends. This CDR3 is CASTQPGYGYTF. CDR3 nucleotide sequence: TGTGCCAGCACCCAACCGGGCTATGGCTACACCTTC.

CDR3 DNA: TGTGCCAGCAGCTGGCCCGACAGGGGAGAGAACACCGGGGAGCTGTTTTTT. It codes for CASSWPDRGENTGELFF. The genes are TRBV7-9 and TRBJ2-2; 8 bases match TRBD1. Germline-derived CDR1 and CDR2 are SEHNR and FQNEAQ (reference sequence). The V segment lost 4 bases and the J segment 1 base; nucleotides outside the gene matches: 8. CDR3 length equals 17 residues.

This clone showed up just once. The CDR3 sequence: CASSFKGLAFDEQFF. CDR3 DNA sequence: TGTGCCAGCAGTTTTAAGGGACTAGCGTTCGATGAGCAGTTCTTC. The chain recombines TRBV27 with TRBJ2-1; the match to TRBD2 covers 10 bases. The CDR3 spans 15 residues. J was trimmed by 8 bases and V by 3 bases; bases with no gene match: 7. CDR1 is MNHEY and CDR2 is SMNVEV in the germline V gene (reference sequence).

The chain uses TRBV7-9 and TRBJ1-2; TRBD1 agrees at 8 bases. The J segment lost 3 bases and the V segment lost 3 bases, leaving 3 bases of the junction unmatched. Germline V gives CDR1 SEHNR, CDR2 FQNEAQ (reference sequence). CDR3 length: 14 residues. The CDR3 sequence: CASSFQGADYGYTF. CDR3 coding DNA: TGTGCCAGCAGCTTTCAGGGGGCTGACTATGGCTACACCTTC.

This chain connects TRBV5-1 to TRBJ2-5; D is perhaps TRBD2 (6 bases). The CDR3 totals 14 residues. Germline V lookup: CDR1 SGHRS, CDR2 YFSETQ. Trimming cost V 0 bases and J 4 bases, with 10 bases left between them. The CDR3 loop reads CASSLATSPETQYF. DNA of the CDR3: TGCGCCAGCAGCTTGGCTACTAGCCCAGAGACCCAGTACTTC.

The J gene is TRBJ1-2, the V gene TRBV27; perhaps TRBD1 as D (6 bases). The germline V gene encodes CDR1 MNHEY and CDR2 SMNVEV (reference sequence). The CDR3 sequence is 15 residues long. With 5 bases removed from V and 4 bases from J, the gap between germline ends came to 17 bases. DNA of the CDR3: TGTGCCAGCAGTGGTAAACGGGGGGCGATCTATGGCTACACCTTC. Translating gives CASSGKRGAIYGYTF.

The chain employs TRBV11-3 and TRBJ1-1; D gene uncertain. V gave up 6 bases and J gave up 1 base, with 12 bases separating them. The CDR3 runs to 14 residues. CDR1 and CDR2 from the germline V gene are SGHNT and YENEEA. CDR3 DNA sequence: TGTGCCAGCAGTAAAAACCGGGGGAACACTGAAGCTTTCTTT. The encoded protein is CASSKNRGNTEAFF. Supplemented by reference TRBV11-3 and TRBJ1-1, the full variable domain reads EAGVVQSPRYKIIEKKQPVAFWCNPISGHNTLYWYLQNLGQGPELLIRYENEEAVDDSQLPKDRFSAERLKGVDSTLKIQPAELGDSAVYLCASSKNRGNTEAFFGQGTRLTVV.

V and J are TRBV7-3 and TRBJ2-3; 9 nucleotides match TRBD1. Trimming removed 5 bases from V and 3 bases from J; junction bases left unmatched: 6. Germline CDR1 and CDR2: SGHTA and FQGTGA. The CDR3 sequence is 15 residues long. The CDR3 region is CASSPTGQGTDTQYF. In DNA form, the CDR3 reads TGTGCCAGCAGCCCTACGGGACAGGGTACAGATACGCAGTATTTT.

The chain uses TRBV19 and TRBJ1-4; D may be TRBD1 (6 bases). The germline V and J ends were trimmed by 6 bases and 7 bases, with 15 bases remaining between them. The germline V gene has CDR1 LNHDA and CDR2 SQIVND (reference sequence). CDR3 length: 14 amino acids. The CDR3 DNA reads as TGTGCCAGTAGGGATACAGGGACGCCTGAAAAACTGTTTTTT. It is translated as CASRDTGTPEKLFF.

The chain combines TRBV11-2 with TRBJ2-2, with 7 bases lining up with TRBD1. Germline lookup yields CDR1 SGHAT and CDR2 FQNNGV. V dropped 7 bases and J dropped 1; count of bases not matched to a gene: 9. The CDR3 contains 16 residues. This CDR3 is CASTPFRGMNTGELFF. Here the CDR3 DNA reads TGTGCCAGCACCCCGTTCAGGGGGATGAACACCGGGGAGCTGTTTTTT.

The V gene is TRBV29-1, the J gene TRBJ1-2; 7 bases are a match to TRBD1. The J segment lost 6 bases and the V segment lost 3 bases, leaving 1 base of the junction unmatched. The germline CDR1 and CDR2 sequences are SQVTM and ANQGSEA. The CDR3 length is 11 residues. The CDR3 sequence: CSVDGTDGYTF. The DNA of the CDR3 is TGCAGCGTTGATGGGACAGATGGCTACACCTTC. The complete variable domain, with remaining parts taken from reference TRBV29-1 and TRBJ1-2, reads SAVISQKPSRDICQRGTSLTIQCQVDSQVTMMFWYRQQPGQSLTLIATANQGSEATYESGFVIDKFPISRPNLTFSTLTVSNMSPEDSSIYLCSVDGTDGYTFGSGTRLTVV.

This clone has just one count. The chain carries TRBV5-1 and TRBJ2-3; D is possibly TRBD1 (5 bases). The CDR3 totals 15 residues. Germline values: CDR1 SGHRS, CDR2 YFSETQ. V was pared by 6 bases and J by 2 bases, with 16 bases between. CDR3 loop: CASTPTGQITDTQYF. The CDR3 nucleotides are TGCGCCAGCACCCCTACCGGACAAATCACAGATACGCAGTATTTT.

For the CDR3, the DNA is TGTGCCAGCAGCCTGACTAGCGGCCAAGAGACCCAGTACTTC. The encoded protein is CASSLTSGQETQYF. The chain joins TRBV6-5 to TRBJ2-5; 9 nucleotides match TRBD2. Germline V CDR1 and CDR2: MNHEY, SVGAGI. This CDR3 is built from 14 residues. V was pared by 6 bases and J by 1 base, with 3 bases of the junction left unmatched.

CDR3 protein: CASSPLPALAGNTGELFF. The DNA for the CDR3 is TGTGCCAGCAGCCCCCTCCCCGCGCTAGCGGGAAACACCGGGGAGCTGTTTTTT. The gene calls are TRBV7-3 and TRBJ2-2; 9 positions agree with TRBD2. V was pared by 5 bases and J by 2 bases, with 12 bases of the junction left unmatched. Germline CDR1 reads SGHTA; CDR2 reads FQGTGA. This CDR3 is 18 amino acids long. The full variable domain, completed using reference TRBV7-3 and TRBJ2-2, is GAGVSQTPSNKVTEKGKYVELRCDPISGHTALYWYRQSLGQGPEFLIYFQGTGAADDSGLPNDRFFAVRPEGSVSTLKIQRTERGDSAVYLCASSPLPALAGNTGELFFGEGSRLTVL.

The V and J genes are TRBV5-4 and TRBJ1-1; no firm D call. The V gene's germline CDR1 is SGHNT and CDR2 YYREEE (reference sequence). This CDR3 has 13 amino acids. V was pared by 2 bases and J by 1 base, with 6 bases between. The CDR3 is CASSLFKNTEAFF. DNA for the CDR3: TGTGCCAGCAGCTTATTTAAGAACACTGAAGCTTTCTTT.

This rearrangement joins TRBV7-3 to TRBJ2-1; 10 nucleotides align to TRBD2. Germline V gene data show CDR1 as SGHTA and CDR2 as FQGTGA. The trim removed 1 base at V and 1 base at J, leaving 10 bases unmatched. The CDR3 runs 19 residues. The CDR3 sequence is CASSLISAGGLGSYNEQFF. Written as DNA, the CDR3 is TGTGCCAGCAGCTTAATTTCAGCGGGAGGGCTTGGGTCCTACAATGAGCAGTTCTTC.

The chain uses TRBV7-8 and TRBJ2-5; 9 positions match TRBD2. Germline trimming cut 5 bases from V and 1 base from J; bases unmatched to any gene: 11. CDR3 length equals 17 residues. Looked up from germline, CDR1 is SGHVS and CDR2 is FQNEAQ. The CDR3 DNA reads TGTGCCAGCAGCGCGCTGAGTGGCGGGGGGGCCCAAGAGACCCAGTACTTC. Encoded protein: CASSALSGGGAQETQYF.

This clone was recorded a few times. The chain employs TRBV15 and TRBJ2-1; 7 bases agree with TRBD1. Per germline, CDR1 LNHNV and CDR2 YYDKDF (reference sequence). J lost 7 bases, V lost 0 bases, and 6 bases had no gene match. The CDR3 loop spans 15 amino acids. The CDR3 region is CATSRDNRGGNEQFF. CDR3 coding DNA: TGTGCCACCAGCAGAGATAACAGGGGTGGTAATGAGCAGTTCTTC.

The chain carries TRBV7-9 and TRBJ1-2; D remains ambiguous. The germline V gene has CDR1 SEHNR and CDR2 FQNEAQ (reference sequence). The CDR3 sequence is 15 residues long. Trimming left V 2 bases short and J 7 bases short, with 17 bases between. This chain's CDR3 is CASSLWEKVAGGYTF. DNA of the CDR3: TGTGCCAGCAGCTTATGGGAGAAAGTAGCAGGTGGCTACACCTTC. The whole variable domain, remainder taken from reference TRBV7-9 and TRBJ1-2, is DTGVSQNPRHKITKRGQNVTFRCDPISEHNRLYWYRQTLGQGPEFLTYFQNEAQLEKSRLLSDRFSAERPKGSFSTLEIQRTEQGDSAMYLCASSLWEKVAGGYTFGSGTRLTVV.

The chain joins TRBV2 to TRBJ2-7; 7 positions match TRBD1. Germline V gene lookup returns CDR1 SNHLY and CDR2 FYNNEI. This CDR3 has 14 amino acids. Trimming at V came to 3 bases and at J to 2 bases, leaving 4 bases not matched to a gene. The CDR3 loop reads CASSDGQGAYEQYF. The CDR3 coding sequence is TGTGCCAGCAGTGATGGGCAGGGGGCCTACGAGCAGTACTTC.

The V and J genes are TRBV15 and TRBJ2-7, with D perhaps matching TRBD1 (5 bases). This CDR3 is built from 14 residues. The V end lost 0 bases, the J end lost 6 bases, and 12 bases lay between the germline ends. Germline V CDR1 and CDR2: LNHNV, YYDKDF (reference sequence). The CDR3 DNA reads TGTGCCACCAGCAGAGACCCCCAGGGTCGCGAGCAGTACTTC. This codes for CATSRDPQGREQYF.

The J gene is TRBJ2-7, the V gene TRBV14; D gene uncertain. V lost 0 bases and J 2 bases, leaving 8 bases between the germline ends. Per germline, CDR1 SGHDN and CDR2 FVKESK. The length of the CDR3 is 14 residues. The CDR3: CASSQEGVAYEQYF. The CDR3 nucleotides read TGTGCCAGCAGCCAAGAAGGAGTCGCCTACGAGCAGTACTTC.

The CDR3 region has the DNA TGTGCCAGCAGCTTGGGTTCAGGGATCTCTGGAAACACCATATATTTT. Amino acids: CASSLGSGISGNTIYF. The chain joins TRBV7-2 to TRBJ1-3, with a tentative D call TRBD1 (5 bases). CDR1 is SGHTA and CDR2 is FQGNSA in the germline V gene. Between the trimmed V and J ends, which lost 3 bases and 0 bases, there was a span of 12 bases. This CDR3 region has 16 residues.